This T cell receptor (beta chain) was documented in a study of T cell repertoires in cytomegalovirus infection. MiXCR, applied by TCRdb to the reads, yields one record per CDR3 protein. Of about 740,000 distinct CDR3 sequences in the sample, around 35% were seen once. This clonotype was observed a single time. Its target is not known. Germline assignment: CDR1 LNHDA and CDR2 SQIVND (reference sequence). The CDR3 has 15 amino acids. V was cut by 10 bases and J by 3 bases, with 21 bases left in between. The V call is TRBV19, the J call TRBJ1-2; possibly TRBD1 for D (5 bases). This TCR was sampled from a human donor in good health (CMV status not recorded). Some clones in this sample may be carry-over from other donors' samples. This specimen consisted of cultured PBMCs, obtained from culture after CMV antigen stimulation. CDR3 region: CATQSGGNTYYGYTF. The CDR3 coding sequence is TGTGCCACCCAATCCGGGGGGAATACATACTATGGCTACACCTTC.